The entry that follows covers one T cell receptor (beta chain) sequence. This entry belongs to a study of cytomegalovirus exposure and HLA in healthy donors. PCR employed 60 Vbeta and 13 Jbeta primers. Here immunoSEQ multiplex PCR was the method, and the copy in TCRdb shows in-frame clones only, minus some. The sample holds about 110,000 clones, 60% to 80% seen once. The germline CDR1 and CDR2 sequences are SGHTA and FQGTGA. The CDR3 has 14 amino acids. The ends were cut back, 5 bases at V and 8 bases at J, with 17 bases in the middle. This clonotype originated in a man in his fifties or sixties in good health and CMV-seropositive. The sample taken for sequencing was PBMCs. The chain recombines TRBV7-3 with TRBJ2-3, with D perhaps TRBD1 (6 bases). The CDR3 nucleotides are TGTGCCAGCAGCCCCGGAACAGGGATGGGTACGCAGTATTTT. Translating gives CASSPGTGMGTQYF.